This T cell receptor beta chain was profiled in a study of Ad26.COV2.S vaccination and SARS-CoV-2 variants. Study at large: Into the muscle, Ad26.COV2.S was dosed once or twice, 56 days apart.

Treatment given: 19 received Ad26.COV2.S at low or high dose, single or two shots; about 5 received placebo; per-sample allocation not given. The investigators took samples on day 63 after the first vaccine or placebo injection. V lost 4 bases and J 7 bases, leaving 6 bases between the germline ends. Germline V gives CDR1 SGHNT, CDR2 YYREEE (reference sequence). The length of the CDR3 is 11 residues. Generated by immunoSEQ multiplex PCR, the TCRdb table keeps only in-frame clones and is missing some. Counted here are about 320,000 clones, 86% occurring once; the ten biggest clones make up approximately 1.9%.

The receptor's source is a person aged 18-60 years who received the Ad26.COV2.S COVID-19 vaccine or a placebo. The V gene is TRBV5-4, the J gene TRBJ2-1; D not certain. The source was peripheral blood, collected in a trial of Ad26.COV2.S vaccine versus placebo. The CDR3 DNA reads TGTGCCAGCAGCACTCGGAATGAGCAGTTCTTC. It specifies CASSTRNEQFF.